Described below is a single T cell receptor (beta chain) sequence and its context. This clonotype has only one observation. The specificity of this receptor is unknown. No base quality information exists; no much larger clone differs at one position. A lone read offers only weak evidence. Trimming at the junction amounts to 5 bases on V and 15 bases on J, and the germline ends lie 22 bases apart. In the germline V gene, CDR1 corresponds to SGHAT and CDR2 to FQNNGV. CDR3 length: 14 amino acids, cysteine to phenylalanine. The DNA shown is the 42-base CDR3, in frame from base 1. Without any cell sorting, total RNA and DNA were extracted together from 20-30 mg of bulk tissue using the AllPrep DNA/RNA mini kit. Five patients with histopathologically diagnosed primary liver carcinoma underwent surgical resection in China between late 2015 and March 2016. At the time of sampling, the patients had chronic HBV infection and had not received any treatment. Fresh tumor and adjacent tissue pieces were bisected, with one half stored in RNAlater at -80 degrees C and the other half sent for histology.

A constant-region primer and ProtoScript II reverse transcriptase were used to reverse-transcribe TCRbeta-specific cDNA from roughly 480 ng total RNA. Construction of the TCRbeta libraries relied on three nested rounds of multiplex PCR, following a slightly modified ARM-PCR procedure. Each of the first two PCR rounds ran for 9 to 11 cycles using multiplex TRBV1-TRBV30 forward primers together with a Cbeta reverse primer. Sample barcodes and Illumina adapters were added in a final 25-cycle PCR with Deep VentR polymerase. Before sequencing, amplicons of 200-500 bp were purified from gel using a QIAquick gel extraction kit. The TCRbeta amplicons were sequenced with 250-bp paired-end reads on an Illumina HiSeq 2500. As for the original processing: To recover full CDR3 sequences, reads were quality-trimmed using Trimmomatic v0.33 and paired reads were then merged using FLASH v1.2.11. V, D and J germline segments were assigned to the rearranged TCRbeta sequences by MiGEC v1.2.1b. Clonotype statistics, along with Shannon-Wiener diversity indices, were calculated using VDJtools v1.0.0. Except for diversity analysis, only each sample's 250 most abundant clonotypes were used in subsequent analyses to reduce sampling bias. The public reads were reanalyzed by TCRdb: fastp trimming at Q25, MiXCR alignment, in-frame beta chains only. Each entry is one CDR3 protein sequence, shown with its most common DNA and genes. TCRdb's processing, not the study's, gives the V and J calls here. The sample table lists about 92,000 distinct CDR3 sequences, around 68% of them with a count of one. Approximately 30% of the sample is held by the ten biggest clonotypes.

The sample belongs to a study of tumor-infiltrating lymphocytes in primary liver carcinoma (dated by TCRdb to 2015 to 2018). Broadly, across the study: Of the five patients (three men and two women, aged 30 to 69 years), four had hepatocellular carcinoma and one had combined HCC and intrahepatic cholangiocarcinoma. Tumors of the five patients were stage T1-T3 N0M0 with maximum diameters of roughly 4.2 to 11 cm. Samples yielded roughly 3.65 to 7.5 million productive TCRbeta reads; read depth did not differ significantly between tissue types. Across five regions of each liver tumor, along with adjacent normal tissue and blood, the study brought together TCRbeta repertoire sequencing, expression microarrays and whole-exome sequencing. A total of 35 specimens from 5 patients underwent TCRbeta repertoire sequencing, comprising around 25 tumor regions, 5 adjacent noncancerous liver tissues and 5 peripheral blood samples. Technical replicate repertoires showed high reproducibility, with mean shared-clone rates approximately 0.9 and correlation coefficients above 0.98.

General conclusions and limits of the study: Since the samples were bulk and unsorted, there was no way to compare CD4+ and CD8+ T cell repertoires. The top 250 clones accounted for a significantly greater share of the repertoire in tumors than in blood (p = 0.039). Only the TCR beta chain was sequenced, which likely underestimates true repertoire diversity because unpaired alpha chains were not captured. Pairs of tumor regions showed greater repertoire overlap (mean roughly 35%) than tumor-adjacent pairs (17%) or tumor-blood pairs (about 15%), which is consistent with antigen-driven expansion. Only five patients were included in the study, and the authors note that the findings should be validated in a larger study.

The sequence is built from TRBV11-2 and TRBJ2-2; tentative D gene TRBD2, with 6 bases matching. The sequence was collected from a man aged 40-55 years with primary liver carcinoma and hepatitis B virus infection. Sample: tumor-adjacent normal liver tissue. This receptor carries the CDR3 CASSTDLNGGVMFF. The bases are TGTGCCAGCAGCACAGACTTGAACGGCGGGGTGATGTTTTTT.